This T cell receptor beta chain was recorded in a study of T cells in Graves' hyperthyroidism and ophthalmopathy. Across the whole study: It was at initial diagnosis, before any treatment, that peripheral blood was collected.

This clonotype came up many times. The antigen is unknown. Aged 18 to 65, the patients had hyperthyroidism that was newly diagnosed and had lasted under 2 months. Pregnant or lactating patients were excluded, as were those with uncontrolled infection or other autoimmune disease. TCR beta CDR3 regions were amplified from RNA transcripts. The HTBI primer set served for first-round RT-PCR of the TCR CDR3. A single record per CDR3 protein comes from TCRdb applying MiXCR to the multiplex PCR reads. The sample carries under 800,000 distinct CDR3 sequences, around 13% recorded once. Study-wide points: Separating ophthalmopathy from stable hyperthyroidism was achieved by a 13 V-J model.

The CDR3 length is 17 residues. V lost 2 bases to trimming and J lost 10 bases; unmatched junction nucleotides: 13. This clonotype was sampled from a woman between 18 and 29 years old with Graves' hyperthyroidism. The sample taken for sequencing was blood. The chain couples TRBV12-3 or TRBV12-4 to TRBJ2-1, with 11 bases matching TRBD2. The CDR3 spells CASSLLSASGGRREQFF. The CDR3, as DNA: TGTGCCAGCAGTTTATTAAGTGCTAGCGGGGGGCGGAGGGAGCAGTTCTTC.